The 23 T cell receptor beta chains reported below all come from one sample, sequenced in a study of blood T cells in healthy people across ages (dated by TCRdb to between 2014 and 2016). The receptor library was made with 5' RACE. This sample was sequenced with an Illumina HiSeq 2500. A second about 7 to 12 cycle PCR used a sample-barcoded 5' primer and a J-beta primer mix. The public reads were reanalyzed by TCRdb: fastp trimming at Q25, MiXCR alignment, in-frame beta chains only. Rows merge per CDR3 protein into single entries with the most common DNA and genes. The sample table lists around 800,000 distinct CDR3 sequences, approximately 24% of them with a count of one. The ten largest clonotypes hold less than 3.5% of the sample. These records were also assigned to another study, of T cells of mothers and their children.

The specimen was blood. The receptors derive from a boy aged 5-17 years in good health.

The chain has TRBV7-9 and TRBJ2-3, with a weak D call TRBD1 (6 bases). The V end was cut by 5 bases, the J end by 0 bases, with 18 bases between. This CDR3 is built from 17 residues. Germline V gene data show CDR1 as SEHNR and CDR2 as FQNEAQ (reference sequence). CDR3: CASSPRRTGISTDTQYF. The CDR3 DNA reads TGTGCCAGCAGCCCTAGGAGAACAGGGATTAGCACAGATACGCAGTATTTT. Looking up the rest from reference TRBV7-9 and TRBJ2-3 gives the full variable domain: DTGVSQNPRHKITKRGQNVTFRCDPISEHNRLYWYRQTLGQGPEFLTYFQNEAQLEKSRLLSDRFSAERPKGSFSTLEIQRTEQGDSAMYLCASSPRRTGISTDTQYFGPGTRLTVL.

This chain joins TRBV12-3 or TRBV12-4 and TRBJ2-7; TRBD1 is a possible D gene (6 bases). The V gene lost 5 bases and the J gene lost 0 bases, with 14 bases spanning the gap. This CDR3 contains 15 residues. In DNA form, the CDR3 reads TGTGCCAGCAGTCGCCGGGACATAGTCTCCTACGAGCAGTACTTC. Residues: CASSRRDIVSYEQYF.

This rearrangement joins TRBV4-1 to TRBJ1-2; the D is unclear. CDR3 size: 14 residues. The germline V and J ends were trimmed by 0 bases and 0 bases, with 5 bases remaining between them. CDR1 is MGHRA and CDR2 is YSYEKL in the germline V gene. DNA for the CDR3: TGCGCCAGCAGCCAAGATATGACTAACTATGGCTACACCTTC. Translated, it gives CASSQDMTNYGYTF.

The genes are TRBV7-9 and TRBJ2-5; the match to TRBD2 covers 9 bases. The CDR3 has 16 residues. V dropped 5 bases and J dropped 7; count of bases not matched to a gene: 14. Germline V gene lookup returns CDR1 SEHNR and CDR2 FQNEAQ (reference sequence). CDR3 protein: CASSVSGGPEAGTQYF. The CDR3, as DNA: TGTGCCAGCAGCGTCAGCGGGGGGCCGGAGGCCGGGACCCAGTACTTC.

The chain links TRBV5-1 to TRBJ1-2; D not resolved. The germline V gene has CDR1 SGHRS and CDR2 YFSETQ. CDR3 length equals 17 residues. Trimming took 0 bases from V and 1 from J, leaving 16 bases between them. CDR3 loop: CASSLGQLPTLNYGYTF. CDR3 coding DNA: TGCGCCAGCAGCTTGGGGCAGCTACCTACACTTAACTATGGCTACACCTTC. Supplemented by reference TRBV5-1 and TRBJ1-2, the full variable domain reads KAGVTQTPRYLIKTRGQQVTLSCSPISGHRSVSWYQQTPGQGLQFLFEYFSETQRNKGNFPGRFSGRQFSNSRSEMNVSTLELGDSALYLCASSLGQLPTLNYGYTFGSGTRLTVV.

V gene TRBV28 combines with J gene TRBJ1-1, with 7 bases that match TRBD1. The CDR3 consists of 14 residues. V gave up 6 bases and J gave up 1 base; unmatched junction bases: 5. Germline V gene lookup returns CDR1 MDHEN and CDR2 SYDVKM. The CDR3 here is CASRGGDRNTEAFF. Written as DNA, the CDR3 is TGTGCCAGCAGGGGGGGGGACAGGAACACTGAAGCTTTCTTT.

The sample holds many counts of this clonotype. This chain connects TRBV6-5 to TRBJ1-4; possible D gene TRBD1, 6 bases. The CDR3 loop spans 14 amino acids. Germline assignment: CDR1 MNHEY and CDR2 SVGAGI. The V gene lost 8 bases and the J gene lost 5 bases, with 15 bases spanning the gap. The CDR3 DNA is TGTGCCAGCGGGCTCGGGGGCACGAATGAAAAACTGTTTTTT. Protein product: CASGLGGTNEKLFF.

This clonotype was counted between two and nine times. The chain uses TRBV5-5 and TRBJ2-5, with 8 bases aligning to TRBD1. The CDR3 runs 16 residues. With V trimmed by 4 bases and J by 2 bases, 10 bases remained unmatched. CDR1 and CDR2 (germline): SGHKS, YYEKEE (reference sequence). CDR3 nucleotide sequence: TGTGCCAGCAGCGGGTTAGACAGGGGACCGCAAGAGACCCAGTACTTC. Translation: CASSGLDRGPQETQYF.

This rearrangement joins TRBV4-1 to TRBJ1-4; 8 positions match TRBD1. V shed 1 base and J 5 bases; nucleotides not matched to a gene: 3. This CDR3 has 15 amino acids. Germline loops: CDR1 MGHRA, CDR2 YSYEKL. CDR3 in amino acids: CASSQVRTGNEKLFF. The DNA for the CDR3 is TGCGCCAGCAGCCAAGTACGGACAGGGAATGAAAAACTGTTTTTT.

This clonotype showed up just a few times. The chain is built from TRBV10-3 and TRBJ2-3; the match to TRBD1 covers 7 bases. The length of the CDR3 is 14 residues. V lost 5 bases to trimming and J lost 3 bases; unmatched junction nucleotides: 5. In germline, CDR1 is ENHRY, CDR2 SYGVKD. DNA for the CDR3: TGTGCCATCAGTCCCGGGACAGAAACAGATACGCAGTATTTT. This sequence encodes CAISPGTETDTQYF.

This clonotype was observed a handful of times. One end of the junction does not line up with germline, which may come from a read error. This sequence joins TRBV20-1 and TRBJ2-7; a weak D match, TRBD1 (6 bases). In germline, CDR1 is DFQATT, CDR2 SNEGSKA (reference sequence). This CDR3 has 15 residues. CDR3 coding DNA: TGCAGTGCTAGTGGGCAGGGGAGCATGTGGTACGAGCAGCACTTC. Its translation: CSASGQGSMWYEQHF.

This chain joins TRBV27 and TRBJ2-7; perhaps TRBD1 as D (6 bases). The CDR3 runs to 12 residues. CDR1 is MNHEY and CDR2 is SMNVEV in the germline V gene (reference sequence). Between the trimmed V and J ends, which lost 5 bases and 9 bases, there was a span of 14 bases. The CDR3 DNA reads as TGTGCCAGCAGTAGGGACACCCAAGCGCAGTACTTC. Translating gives CASSRDTQAQYF.

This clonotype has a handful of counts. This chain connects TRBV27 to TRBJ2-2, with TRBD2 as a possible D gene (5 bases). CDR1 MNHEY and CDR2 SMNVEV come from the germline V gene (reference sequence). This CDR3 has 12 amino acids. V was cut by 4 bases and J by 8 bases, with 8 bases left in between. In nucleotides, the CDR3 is TGTGCCAGCAGTTCCCCGGGGGGGGAGCTGTTTTTT. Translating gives CASSSPGGELFF.

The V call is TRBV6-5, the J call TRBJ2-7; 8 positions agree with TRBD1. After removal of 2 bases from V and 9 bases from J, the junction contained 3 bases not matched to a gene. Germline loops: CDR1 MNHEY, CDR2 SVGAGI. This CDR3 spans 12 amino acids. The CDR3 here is CASSYGGQAQYF. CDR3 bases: TGTGCCAGCAGTTACGGGGGACAGGCGCAGTACTTC.

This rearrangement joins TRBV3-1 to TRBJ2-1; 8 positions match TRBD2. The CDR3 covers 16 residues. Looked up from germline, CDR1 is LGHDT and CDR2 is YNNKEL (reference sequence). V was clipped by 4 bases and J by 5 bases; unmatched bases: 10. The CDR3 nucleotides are TGTGCCAGCAGCCGCACTGAGCGGGGGCGTGACAATGAGCAGTTCTTC. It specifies CASSRTERGRDNEQFF.

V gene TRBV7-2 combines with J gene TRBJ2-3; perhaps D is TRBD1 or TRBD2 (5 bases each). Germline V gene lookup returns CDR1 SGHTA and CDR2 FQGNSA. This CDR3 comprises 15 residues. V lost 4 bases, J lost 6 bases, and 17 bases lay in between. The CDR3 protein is CASSSQRGSGDTQYF. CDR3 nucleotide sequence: TGTGCCAGCAGCTCCCAGAGGGGATCCGGGGATACGCAGTATTTT.

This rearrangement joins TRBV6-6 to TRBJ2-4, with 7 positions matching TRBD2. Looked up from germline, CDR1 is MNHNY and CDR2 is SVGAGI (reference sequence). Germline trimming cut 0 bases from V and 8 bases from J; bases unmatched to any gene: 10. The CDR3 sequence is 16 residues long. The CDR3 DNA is TGTGCCAGCAGTTACTCGGGAGGGGCAGGGAAGGACATTCAGTACTTC. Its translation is CASSYSGGAGKDIQYF.

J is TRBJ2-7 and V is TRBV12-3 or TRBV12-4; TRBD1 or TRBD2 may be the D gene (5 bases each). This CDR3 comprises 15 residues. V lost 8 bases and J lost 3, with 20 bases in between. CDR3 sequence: CASRAVGDGYYEQYF. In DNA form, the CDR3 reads TGTGCCAGCCGTGCGGTCGGGGACGGCTACTACGAGCAGTACTTC.

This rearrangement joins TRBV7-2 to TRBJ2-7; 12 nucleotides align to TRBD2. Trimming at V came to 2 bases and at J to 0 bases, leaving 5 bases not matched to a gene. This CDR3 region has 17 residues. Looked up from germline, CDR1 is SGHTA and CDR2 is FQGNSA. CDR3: CASSLSLAGGSSYEQYF. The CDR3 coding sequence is TGTGCCAGCAGCTTAAGTCTAGCGGGAGGGAGCTCCTACGAGCAGTACTTC.

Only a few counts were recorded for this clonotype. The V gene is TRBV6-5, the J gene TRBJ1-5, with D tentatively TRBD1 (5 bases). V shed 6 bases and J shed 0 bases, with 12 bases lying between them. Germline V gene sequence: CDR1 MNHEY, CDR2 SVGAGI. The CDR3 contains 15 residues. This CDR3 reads CASRRQRFSNQPQHF. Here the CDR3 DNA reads TGTGCCAGCAGGCGACAGCGATTTAGCAATCAGCCCCAGCATTTT.

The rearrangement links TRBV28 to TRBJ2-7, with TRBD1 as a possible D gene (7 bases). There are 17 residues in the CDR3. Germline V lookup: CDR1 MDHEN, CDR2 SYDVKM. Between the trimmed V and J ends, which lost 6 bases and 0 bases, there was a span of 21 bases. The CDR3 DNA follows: TGTGCCAGCAGCTATGCTCTGGGGGGACAGAGCTCCTACGAGCAGTACTTC. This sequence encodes CASSYALGGQSSYEQYF.

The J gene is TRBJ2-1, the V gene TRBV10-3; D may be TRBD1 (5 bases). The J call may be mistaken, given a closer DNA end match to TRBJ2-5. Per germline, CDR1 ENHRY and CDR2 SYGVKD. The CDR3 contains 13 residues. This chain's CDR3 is CAIGAREYETQYF. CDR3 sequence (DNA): TGTGCCATCGGGGCCAGGGAATATGAGACCCAGTACTTC.

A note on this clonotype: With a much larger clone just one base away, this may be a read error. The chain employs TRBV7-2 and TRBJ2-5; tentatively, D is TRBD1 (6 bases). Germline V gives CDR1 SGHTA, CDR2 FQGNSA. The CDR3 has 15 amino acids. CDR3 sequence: CAGSKQGMYQETQYF. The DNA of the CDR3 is TGTGCCGGCAGCAAACAGGGCATGTACCAAGAGACCCAGTACTTC.